One and the same sample provided the 28 T cell receptor beta chains below, sequenced in a study of T cells in Graves' hyperthyroidism and ophthalmopathy. What was amplified from RNA transcripts were TCR beta CDR3 regions. With the HTBI primer set, the TCR CDR3 went through a first round of RT-PCR. TCRdb fed the multiplex PCR reads into MiXCR, producing one record per CDR3 protein. The table lists a few hundred thousand distinct CDR3 sequences, less than 20% of them singletons. The sequenced material came from blood. The receptors originated from a woman in her 30s with Graves' hyperthyroidism.

This chain uses TRBV29-1 with TRBJ1-1, with no clear D. Per the germline V gene, CDR1 is SQVTM and CDR2 is ANQGSEA. V gave up 4 bases and J gave up 0 bases, with 15 bases separating them. The CDR3 consists of 15 residues. In DNA form, the CDR3 reads TGCAGCGTTGTAGAGAAGGCCGCTTTGAACACTGAAGCTTTCTTT. Residues: CSVVEKAALNTEAFF.

This clonotype appeared many times. The chain couples TRBV6-2 or TRBV6-3 to TRBJ2-3; unclear D gene. Germline V gene lookup returns CDR1 MNHEY and CDR2 SVGEGT. The CDR3 consists of 15 residues. V gave up 2 bases and J gave up 6 bases, with 15 bases separating them. The chain's CDR3 is CASSYGRKTADTQYF. CDR3 nucleotide sequence: TGTGCCAGCAGTTACGGGCGAAAAACCGCGGATACGCAGTATTTT.

There are many counts of this clonotype. The V and J genes are TRBV20-1 and TRBJ2-7; 7 nucleotides agree with TRBD1. Germline loops: CDR1 DFQATT, CDR2 SNEGSKA (reference sequence). The CDR3 length is 14 residues. The V and J ends lost 0 bases and 2 bases, in that order; junction bases with no gene match: 4. CDR3 in amino acids: CSARDLQGAYEQYF. The CDR3 DNA sequence: TGCAGTGCTAGAGATCTCCAGGGGGCCTACGAGCAGTACTTC.

This clonotype was seen ten or more times. The chain recombines TRBV28 with TRBJ1-3; the match to TRBD1 covers 7 bases. V lost 2 bases, J lost 7 bases, and 17 bases stayed unmatched. The germline V gene encodes CDR1 MDHEN and CDR2 SYDVKM. CDR3 length equals 18 residues. The CDR3 protein is CASSLRADRVGRWNTIYF. CDR3 nucleotide sequence: TGTGCCAGCAGTTTACGGGCCGACAGGGTCGGGCGGTGGAACACCATATATTTT.

This clonotype was picked up many times. This rearrangement joins TRBV20-1 to TRBJ2-5, with 9 nucleotides matching TRBD1. V dropped 3 bases and J dropped 4; count of bases not matched to a gene: 9. The CDR3 covers 15 residues. CDR1 and CDR2 (germline): DFQATT, SNEGSKA (reference sequence). CDR3 bases: TGCAGTGCTAGGTGGGGACAGGGAGGTGGAGAGACCCAGTACTTC. As protein: CSARWGQGGGETQYF.

The chain uses TRBV5-1 and TRBJ2-7; 9 bases are shared with TRBD2. The CDR3 length is 15 residues. V shed 2 bases, J shed 4 bases, and the junction held 7 bases outside the gene matches. CDR1 SGHRS and CDR2 YFSETQ come from the germline V gene. The CDR3 DNA is TGCGCCAGCAGCTTACCTTCGGGACTAGCTTACGAGCAGTACTTC. Translating it yields CASSLPSGLAYEQYF.

This clonotype was detected ten times or more. This CDR3 reads CASSPPGGHEQYF. In DNA form, the CDR3 reads TGTGCCAGCTCACCACCGGGGGGCCACGAGCAGTACTTC. The rearrangement links TRBV18 to TRBJ2-7; D might be TRBD1 or TRBD2, each matching 6 bases. V shed 0 bases and J shed 5 bases, with 8 bases lying between them. CDR3 length: 13 amino acids. Germline V gene lookup returns CDR1 KGHSH and CDR2 LQKENI.

This clonotype was seen repeatedly, ten times or more. The V and J genes are TRBV11-2 and TRBJ2-3; D assignment may be TRBD1 or TRBD2 (5 bases each). Per germline, CDR1 SGHAT and CDR2 FQNNGV. V was shortened by 6 bases and J by 2 bases, with 12 bases between the two germline ends. The CDR3 is 14 amino acids. CDR3 sequence (DNA): TGTGCCAGCAGGCCCGGGACCAACACAGATACGCAGTATTTT. It yields the protein CASRPGTNTDTQYF.

This clonotype occurred many times. The rearrangement uses TRBV6-1 and TRBJ2-1; TRBD1 matches 9 bases. Germline V gene lookup returns CDR1 MNHNS and CDR2 SASEGT. This CDR3 contains 14 residues. The V gene end was trimmed by 7 bases and the J gene end by 10 bases; junction bases not matched to a gene: 11. CDR3 region: CASIAVRQGGEQFF. The CDR3 coding sequence is TGTGCCAGCATAGCGGTGAGACAGGGGGGAGAGCAGTTCTTC.

In this sample, this clonotype turned up a few times. This CDR3 is CATSREMRQGYEQYF. The CDR3 region has the DNA TGTGCCACCAGCAGAGAAATGCGACAGGGCTACGAGCAGTACTTC. The chain carries TRBV15 and TRBJ2-7; 7 positions match TRBD1. The J segment lost 3 bases and the V segment lost 0 bases, leaving 5 bases of the junction unmatched. Germline values: CDR1 LNHNV, CDR2 YYDKDF (reference sequence). The CDR3 length is 15 residues.

This clonotype was picked up many times. The rearrangement joins TRBV28 to TRBJ1-5; 7 positions agree with TRBD1. This CDR3 spans 15 amino acids. CDR1 MDHEN and CDR2 SYDVKM come from the germline V gene. The trim removed 6 bases at V and 3 bases at J, leaving 8 bases unmatched. The CDR3 DNA reads as TGTGCCAGCAGCCGCCGACAGGGCCTCAATCAGCCCCAGCATTTT. It translates to CASSRRQGLNQPQHF.

This clonotype was counted ten times or more. The rearrangement links TRBV6-2 or TRBV6-3 to TRBJ2-5, with 15 bases lining up with TRBD2. The V segment lost 6 bases and the J segment 5 bases; nucleotides outside the gene matches: 13. The CDR3 covers 18 residues. Per the germline V gene, CDR1 is MNHEY and CDR2 is SVGEGT. In DNA, the CDR3 is TGTGCCAGCAGGAGACACGGACTAGCGGGAGGGCCAACGGAGACCCAGTACTTC. Translated: CASRRHGLAGGPTETQYF.

The chain is built from TRBV27 and TRBJ2-7; a weak D match, TRBD1 (5 bases). V was trimmed by 8 bases and J by 0 bases, leaving 14 bases between them. The germline gives CDR1 MNHEY, CDR2 SMNVEV (reference sequence). CDR3 length equals 14 residues. The CDR3 sequence: CASLGDGFSYEQYF. CDR3 sequence (DNA): TGTGCCAGCTTAGGGGATGGATTCTCCTACGAGCAGTACTTC.

J is TRBJ1-2 and V is TRBV27, with D perhaps TRBD1 (6 bases). Trimming took 7 bases from V and 4 from J, leaving 10 bases between them. This CDR3 has 12 residues. Germline loops: CDR1 MNHEY, CDR2 SMNVEV (reference sequence). The CDR3 bases are TGTGCCAGCAAGGGGGGATTCTATGGCTACACCTTC. It is translated as CASKGGFYGYTF.

In its sample, this clonotype was seen a few times. The genes are TRBV20-1 and TRBJ2-5; 7 nucleotides agree with TRBD2. V shed 3 bases and J 3 bases; nucleotides not matched to a gene: 4. Germline V CDR1 and CDR2: DFQATT, SNEGSKA (reference sequence). This CDR3 is built from 13 residues. The CDR3 DNA is TGCAGTGCTAGTCGCCTAGCGGAAGAGACCCAGTACTTC. Its translation is CSASRLAEETQYF.

Notes on this clonotype: With a much larger clone just one base away, this may be a read error. The chain couples TRBV20-1 to TRBJ2-1; 13 positions match TRBD2. Germline V lookup: CDR1 DFQATT, CDR2 SNEGSKA (reference sequence). This CDR3 spans 23 amino acids. V gave up 4 bases and J gave up 6 bases; unmatched junction bases: 30. The CDR3 reads CSANPRRTSGSFLAPENANEQFF. CDR3 nucleotides: TGCAGTGCTAACCCTCGCCGGACTAGCGGGAGTTTCTTAGCCCCGGAGAACGCCAATGAGCAGTTCTTC.

This clonotype was seen ten or more times. The chain uses TRBV7-8 and TRBJ1-1, with D maybe TRBD1 (5 bases). V was pared by 2 bases and J by 4 bases, with 8 bases between. The CDR3 is 13 residues long. CDR1 is SGHVS, CDR2 FQNEAQ, per germline. The CDR3: CASSLTGSTEAFF. CDR3 coding DNA: TGTGCCAGCAGCTTAACAGGAAGCACTGAAGCTTTCTTT.

The chain joins TRBV3-1 to TRBJ2-2; TRBD2 aligns across 15 bases. This CDR3 contains 17 residues. Germline CDR1 LGHDT, CDR2 YNNKEL (reference sequence). V lost 4 bases, J lost 5 bases, and 5 bases stayed unmatched. CDR3 amino acids: CASSPTGTSGRTGELFF. CDR3 DNA: TGTGCCAGCAGCCCTACTGGGACTAGCGGGAGGACCGGGGAGCTGTTTTTT. The full variable domain, completed using reference TRBV3-1 and TRBJ2-2, is DTAVSQTPKYLVTQMGNDKSIKCEQNLGHDTMYWYKQDSKKFLKIMFSYNNKELIINETVPNRFSPKSPDKAHLNLHINSLELGDSAVYFCASSPTGTSGRTGELFFGEGSRLTVL.

This clonotype was recorded a few times. The rearrangement joins TRBV3-1 to TRBJ1-3; 7 nucleotides align to TRBD1. The CDR3 is made up of 14 amino acids. V lost 6 bases, J lost 3 bases, and 5 bases stayed unmatched. The germline V gene encodes CDR1 LGHDT and CDR2 YNNKEL (reference sequence). The CDR3 sequence is CASSRQGGGNTIYF. The CDR3 coding sequence is TGTGCCAGCAGTCGACAGGGAGGTGGAAACACCATATATTTT.

The sample holds a few counts of this clonotype. The chain recombines TRBV6-2 or TRBV6-3 with TRBJ1-4; unclear D gene. The V end lost 2 bases, the J end lost 5 bases, and 6 bases lay between the germline ends. The CDR3 covers 13 residues. Per germline, CDR1 MNHEY and CDR2 SVGEGT. The CDR3, as DNA: TGTGCCAGCAGTTACCGGTGGAATGAAAAACTGTTTTTT. This encodes CASSYRWNEKLFF.

This clonotype came up many times. V usage is TRBV28 and J usage is TRBJ2-4; 8 positions match TRBD2. This CDR3 region has 15 residues. The germline V gene encodes CDR1 MDHEN and CDR2 SYDVKM. Trimming at V came to 7 bases and at J to 0 bases, leaving 5 bases not matched to a gene. CDR3 in DNA: TGTGCCAGCATGATAGCGGGAATAGCCAAAAACATTCAGTACTTC. It translates to CASMIAGIAKNIQYF.

This clonotype was seen a handful of times. The chain uses TRBV12-5 and TRBJ2-3, with 14 positions matching TRBD2. With 0 bases clipped from V and 11 bases from J, the junction kept 13 bases outside the gene matches. The CDR3 spans 18 residues. Per germline, CDR1 LGHNT and CDR2 FRNRAP. CDR3 DNA sequence: TGTGCTAGTGGTTTGGTACCCCTGACTAGCGGGAGGGGGCCGGTGCAGTATTTT. Its translation is CASGLVPLTSGRGPVQYF.

This clonotype occurred many times. The rearrangement links TRBV7-9 to TRBJ2-3; either TRBD1 or TRBD2 may supply D (5 bases each). Between the trimmed V and J ends, which lost 4 bases and 2 bases, there was a span of 10 bases. This CDR3 spans 14 amino acids. Germline V gene data show CDR1 as SEHNR and CDR2 as FQNEAQ (reference sequence). The CDR3 loop is CASSSWDLTDTQYF. DNA for the CDR3: TGTGCCAGCAGCTCATGGGACCTCACAGATACGCAGTATTTT. Full variable domain (missing parts from reference TRBV7-9 and TRBJ2-3): DTGVSQNPRHKITKRGQNVTFRCDPISEHNRLYWYRQTLGQGPEFLTYFQNEAQLEKSRLLSDRFSAERPKGSFSTLEIQRTEQGDSAMYLCASSSWDLTDTQYFGPGTRLTVL.

This clonotype has just a few counts. The gene calls are TRBV19 and TRBJ1-2; D perhaps matches TRBD1 (5 bases). CDR3 length: 15 amino acids. With 5 bases removed from V and 6 bases from J, the gap between germline ends came to 19 bases. Germline CDR1 and CDR2: LNHDA and SQIVND (reference sequence). CDR3 amino acids: CASSFAGSVFDGYTF. Here the CDR3 DNA reads TGTGCCAGTAGTTTTGCAGGGTCTGTCTTTGATGGCTACACCTTC.

This clonotype has more than one count but fewer than ten. CDR3 nucleotides: TGTGCCAGCAGCGAAGGAAACACCATATATTTT. Amino acid sequence: CASSEGNTIYF. The genes are TRBV9 and TRBJ1-3; unclear D gene. Trimming took 3 bases from V and 4 from J, leaving 2 bases between them. CDR1 SGDLS and CDR2 YYNGEE come from the germline V gene. This CDR3 comprises 11 residues. Combining the CDR3 with reference TRBV9 and TRBJ1-3 gives the whole variable domain DSGVTQTPKHLITATGQRVTLRCSPRSGDLSVYWYQQSLDQGLQFLIQYYNGEERAKGNILERFSAQQFPDLHSELNLSSLELGDSALYFCASSEGNTIYFGEGSWLTVV.

This rearrangement joins TRBV20-1 to TRBJ2-1; 16 bases line up with TRBD2. Trimming cost V 3 bases and J 2 bases; bases outside gene matches: 7. The CDR3 totals 18 residues. Germline CDR1 reads DFQATT; CDR2 reads SNEGSKA (reference sequence). The CDR3 nucleotides read TGCAGTGCTAGGGGACTAGCGGGAGGGCCGTTGACCTACAATGAGCAGTTCTTC. Protein product: CSARGLAGGPLTYNEQFF.

This clonotype has more than one count but fewer than ten. The chain employs TRBV7-9 and TRBJ1-2; D gene uncertain. Looked up from germline, CDR1 is SEHNR and CDR2 is FQNEAQ (reference sequence). V was pared by 1 base and J by 6 bases, with 6 bases between. The CDR3 has 12 amino acids. The CDR3 region is CASSLDGDGYTF. The CDR3 coding sequence is TGTGCCAGCAGCTTAGATGGGGATGGCTACACCTTC.

Ten or more counts support this clonotype. The DNA of the CDR3 is TGTGCCAGCAGGGATACCTCGGACAGGGTCTACGAGCAGTACTTC. Translation: CASRDTSDRVYEQYF. The chain combines TRBV28 with TRBJ2-7, with 8 bases that match TRBD1. The CDR3 loop spans 15 amino acids. CDR1 is MDHEN and CDR2 is SYDVKM in the germline V gene. V lost 6 bases to trimming and J lost 3 bases; unmatched junction nucleotides: 10.